This TCR beta chain is from a study of CD8+ T cells in alopecia areata. Study-wide findings and caveats: Scalp samples also yield sequences from resident alphabeta T cells of normal skin. Sharing of TCR sequences between patients (possibly for HLA-related reasons) was less clear than in mice.

RNA was extracted and reverse transcribed into cDNA as the sequencing template. The data were produced by immunoSEQ multiplex PCR, yet TCRdb's version contains in-frame clones alone and is incomplete. Here the sample spans roughly 140,000 clones, less than 65% being singletons. This clone was detected only a few times. Its cognate antigen is unknown. This clonotype was sampled from a human donor in good health. Sequenced: CD8+ T cells sorted from blood.

The CDR3 bases are TGCGCCGGCATGGTTTCCCGCTACGAGCAGTACTTC. This gives the protein CAGMVSRYEQYF. This chain links TRBV29-1 with TRBJ2-7; D unresolved. CDR3 size: 12 residues. The germline gives CDR1 SQVTM, CDR2 ANQGSEA.